This T cell receptor (beta chain) stems from a study of blood T cells in healthy people across ages. Study observations and caveats: Fewer expanded clones and more diversity marked long-lived versus aged donors.

Germline-derived CDR1 and CDR2 are DFQATT and SNEGSKA (reference sequence). This CDR3 is built from 13 residues. The J segment lost 3 bases and the V segment lost 6 bases, leaving 4 bases of the junction unmatched. Primed by a sample-barcoded 5' primer and a J-beta primer mix, a second PCR proceeded for about 7 to 11 cycles. Every molecule of cDNA carried a tag from a template-switch adaptor with 12 random nucleotides. TCRdb passed the 5' RACE reads through MiXCR, listing each CDR3 protein once. Of about 1,500,000 distinct CDR3 sequences in the sample, 28% are singletons; the top ten hold about 7.7%. The authors drew around 9.4 milliliters of peripheral blood from each donor. Total RNA was extracted at no less than 5.5 micrograms per sample. This clonotype appeared many times. Antigen: not known.

The chain couples TRBV20-1 to TRBJ2-1; 8 bases align to TRBD2. The clonotype comes from a young woman in good health. The source material was blood. Here the CDR3 reads CSAAGTSYNEQFF. CDR3 in DNA: TGCAGTGCCGCCGGGACTAGCTACAATGAGCAGTTCTTC.